This T cell receptor (beta chain) was found in a study of T cells in Graves' hyperthyroidism and ophthalmopathy. Study-wide background: Any treatment followed the collection of peripheral blood at initial diagnosis.

Amplification of TCR beta CDR3 regions used RNA as the template. HTBI primers were used for first-round RT-PCR of the TCR CDR3. A single record per CDR3 protein comes from TCRdb applying MiXCR to the multiplex PCR reads. The repertoire holds hundreds of thousands of distinct CDR3 sequences, about 15% seen once, with roughly an eighth in the top ten. Study-wide results and caveats: Peripheral blood also featured most of the thyroid clonotypes expanded above 0.001.

Germline V gene data show CDR1 as MNHNS and CDR2 as SASEGT. CDR3 length: 17 amino acids. Trimming cost V 4 bases and J 5 bases; bases outside gene matches: 14. Isolation of PBMCs was performed on around 10 ml fresh peripheral blood. This clonotype was detected ten times or more. The antigen is unknown. This chain joins TRBV6-1 and TRBJ2-7, with 10 bases aligning to TRBD1. The sample comprised blood. This TCR derives from a young man with Graves' ophthalmopathy. CDR3: CASSGGGQGTPDHEQYF. For the CDR3, the DNA is TGTGCCAGCAGTGGGGGGGGACAGGGGACCCCAGACCACGAGCAGTACTTC.